This paragraph reports one TCR beta chain. Its antigen is unknown. The entry originates in a study of cytomegalovirus exposure and HLA in healthy donors. Study details: Most genotyped donors, about 81% of around 370, had Caucasian-associated genetic ancestry. Whole-study results and caveats: Being productive about 90% or about 30% of the time was typical of most TCR beta V segments in an earlier analysis.

The PCR made use of 60 Vbeta and 13 Jbeta primers. TCRdb's table, derived via immunoSEQ multiplex PCR, lists solely in-frame clones and lacks some. This table has about 87,000 clones, 74% appearing once. Trimming left V 6 bases short and J 0 bases short, with 12 bases between. The CDR3 runs 14 residues. Germline V gene data show CDR1 as MNHNS and CDR2 as SASEGT. The TCR sequence derives from a man in his thirties or forties in good health and CMV-seropositive. Material for sequencing was PBMCs. The J gene is TRBJ2-7, the V gene TRBV6-1; TRBD1 might be the D (6 bases). The CDR3 DNA is TGTGCCAGCAGAACAGGGCTTAGCTCCTACGAGCAGTACTTC. Its protein is CASRTGLSSYEQYF.